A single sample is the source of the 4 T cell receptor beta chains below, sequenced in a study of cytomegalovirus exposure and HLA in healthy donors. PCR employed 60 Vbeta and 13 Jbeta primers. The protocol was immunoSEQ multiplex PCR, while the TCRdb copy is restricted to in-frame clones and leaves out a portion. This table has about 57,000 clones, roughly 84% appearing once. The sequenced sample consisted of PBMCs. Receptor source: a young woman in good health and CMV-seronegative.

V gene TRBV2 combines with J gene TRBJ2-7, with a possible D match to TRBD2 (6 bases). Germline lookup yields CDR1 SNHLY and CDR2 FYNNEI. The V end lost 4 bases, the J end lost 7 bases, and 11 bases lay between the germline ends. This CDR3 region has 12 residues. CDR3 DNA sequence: TGTGCCAGCAGTGGGATGGGAGGAGAGCAGTACTTC. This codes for CASSGMGGEQYF.

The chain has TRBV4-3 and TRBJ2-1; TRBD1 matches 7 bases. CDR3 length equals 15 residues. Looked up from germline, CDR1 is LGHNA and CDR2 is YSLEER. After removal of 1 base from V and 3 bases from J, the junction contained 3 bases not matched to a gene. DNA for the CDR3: TGCGCCAGCAGCCAAGGACAGGGCATCTACAATGAGCAGTTCTTC. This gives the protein CASSQGQGIYNEQFF.

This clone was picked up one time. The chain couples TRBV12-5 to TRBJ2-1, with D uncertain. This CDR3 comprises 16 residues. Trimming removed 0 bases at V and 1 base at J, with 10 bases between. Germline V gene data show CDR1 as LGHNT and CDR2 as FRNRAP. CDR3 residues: CASGLVLGLSYNEQFF. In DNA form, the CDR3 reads TGTGCTAGTGGTTTGGTACTCGGGTTGTCCTACAATGAGCAGTTCTTC.

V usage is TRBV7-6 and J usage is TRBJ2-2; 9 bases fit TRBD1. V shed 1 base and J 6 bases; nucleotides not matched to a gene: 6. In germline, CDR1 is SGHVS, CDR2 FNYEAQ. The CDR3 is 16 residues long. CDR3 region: CASSLESGQGSGELFF. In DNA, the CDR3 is TGTGCCAGCAGCTTAGAGTCAGGACAGGGGTCCGGGGAGCTGTTTTTT.